These T cell receptor beta chains were read from a single sample in a study of cytomegalovirus exposure and HLA in healthy donors. Generated by immunoSEQ multiplex PCR, the TCRdb table keeps only in-frame clones and is missing some. The profile shows about 330,000 clones, approximately 90% of them singletons. Input material: PBMCs. All receptors derive from a woman under 30 in good health and CMV-seronegative. The CDR3 runs from the conserved cysteine through the conserved F or W. A D gene is named only where the DNA matches it firmly. Size is stated for part of the rows, as once, few or many counts, or as a class when the clone is expanded.

V gene	D gene	clone size	J gene	CDR3 protein	CDR3 DNA
TRBV29-1	NA	NA	TRBJ2-7	CSVIGTGQTYEQYF	TGCAGCGTAATCGGTACAGGCCAAACCTACGAGCAGTACTTC
TRBV7-8	NA	NA	TRBJ2-7	CASSSNQGAGEQYF	TGTGCCAGCAGCTCTAACCAGGGTGCTGGGGAGCAGTACTTC
TRBV9	TRBD2	once	TRBJ2-2	CASSVAASGRRTGELFF	TGTGCCAGCAGCGTAGCGGCCAGCGGGAGACGCACCGGGGAGCTGTTTTTT
TRBV9	TRBD2	NA	TRBJ2-2	CASSAPPGLAGFGELFF	TGTGCCAGCAGCGCACCACCGGGACTAGCGGGATTCGGGGAGCTGTTTTTT
TRBV29-1	TRBD2	NA	TRBJ2-7	CSVTSGSDIYEQYF	TGCAGCGTCACTAGCGGGAGTGACATCTACGAGCAGTACTTC
TRBV7-9	NA	NA	TRBJ2-7	CASSLIHGTYEQYF	TGTGCCAGCAGTCTCATCCACGGTACCTACGAGCAGTACTTC
TRBV4-2	TRBD2	NA	TRBJ2-1	CASSQDGLAGVGEQFF	TGTGCCAGCAGCCAAGATGGGCTAGCGGGAGTAGGTGAGCAGTTCTTC
TRBV15	NA	NA	TRBJ2-7	CATSRDGGSSYEQYF	TGTGCCACCAGCAGAGACGGGGGAAGCTCCTACGAGCAGTACTTC
TRBV9	NA	NA	TRBJ2-1	CASSSAGGRWAYNEQFF	TGTGCCAGCAGCTCCGCAGGGGGGAGATGGGCCTACAATGAGCAGTTCTTC
TRBV6-5	NA	few	TRBJ2-5	CASSYPTGGVETQYF	TGTGCCAGCAGTTACCCCACAGGGGGGGTAGAGACCCAGTACTTC
TRBV18	TRBD2	few	TRBJ2-1	CASSPGEGFYNEQFF	TGTGCCAGCTCACCGGGGGAGGGATTCTACAATGAGCAGTTCTTC
TRBV2	TRBD1	once	TRBJ2-2	CASSDGQGAHNTGELFF	TGTGCCAGCAGTGATGGCCAGGGGGCTCATAACACCGGGGAGCTGTTTTTT
TRBV27	NA	NA	TRBJ1-4	CASAGGSGLPNEKLFF	TGTGCCAGCGCCGGAGGTTCGGGGTTGCCTAATGAAAAACTGTTTTTT
TRBV2	TRBD1	few	TRBJ2-7	CASIRTGSSYEQYF	TGTGCCAGCATTAGGACAGGATCCTCCTACGAGCAGTACTTC
TRBV15	NA	once	TRBJ1-2	CATSRSAGVGGYTF	TGTGCCACCAGCAGATCCGCAGGGGTGGGAGGCTACACCTTC
TRBV27	NA	NA	TRBJ2-7	CASRDSSSYEQYF	TGTGCCAGCCGGGACTCTAGCTCCTACGAGCAGTACTTC
TRBV20-1	NA	NA	TRBJ2-7	CSASAGYEQYF	TGCAGTGCTAGTGCCGGCTACGAGCAGTACTTC
TRBV4-1	TRBD1	NA	TRBJ2-2	CASSQKGQATGELFF	TGCGCCAGCAGCCAGAAAGGACAGGCAACCGGGGAGCTGTTTTTT
TRBV5-4	TRBD2	NA	TRBJ2-3	CASSGQTSGILFGQYF	TGTGCCAGCAGCGGTCAGACTAGCGGGATTTTGTTCGGGCAGTATTTT
TRBV19	NA	NA	TRBJ1-5	CASSIRGGGNQPQHF	TGTGCCAGTAGTATACGGGGGGGTGGCAATCAGCCCCAGCATTTT
TRBV27	TRBD2	NA	TRBJ2-3	CASSLGVLGRARTDTQYF	TGTGCCAGCAGTTTAGGTGTTTTGGGGAGGGCCAGAACAGATACGCAGTATTTT
TRBV10-3	TRBD1	NA	TRBJ1-1	CAINPGQGSEAFF	TGTGCCATCAACCCTGGACAGGGCAGTGAAGCTTTCTTT
TRBV29-1	NA	NA	TRBJ2-7	CSVGQSSYEQYF	TGCAGCGTTGGACAGTCCTCCTACGAGCAGTACTTC
TRBV7-2	NA	NA	TRBJ2-1	CASSLVGWGSYNEQFF	TGTGCCAGCAGCTTAGTGGGTTGGGGCAGCTACAATGAGCAGTTCTTC
TRBV13	TRBD2	once	TRBJ2-1	CASSTGLAGGPGEQFF	TGTGCCAGCAGCACTGGACTAGCGGGAGGGCCGGGGGAGCAGTTCTTC
TRBV5-6	TRBD1	NA	TRBJ2-7	CASSTGTGNSYEQYF	TGTGCCAGCAGCACCGGGACAGGCAACTCCTACGAGCAGTACTTC
TRBV7-6	TRBD2	NA	TRBJ2-3	CASAQGTSGRADTQYF	TGTGCCAGCGCCCAAGGCACTAGCGGGAGGGCAGATACGCAGTATTTT
TRBV14	NA	NA	TRBJ2-7	CASSRNRDWSGAYEQYF	TGTGCCAGCAGCCGTAACCGGGACTGGTCGGGGGCCTACGAGCAGTACTTC
TRBV9	NA	few	TRBJ1-1	CASSAARDSPHTEAFF	TGTGCCAGCAGCGCAGCCCGGGATTCCCCGCACACTGAAGCTTTCTTT
TRBV28	TRBD1	NA	TRBJ2-7	CASSTGTGGFYEQYF	TGTGCCAGCAGTACCGGGACAGGGGGTTTCTACGAGCAGTACTTC